The 29 T cell receptor beta chains below were found in one sample sequenced in a study of a mutant IDH1 vaccine in newly diagnosed glioma (dated by TCRdb to the early 2020s). Taken with the paper, the label for time point translates to: week 11, during vaccination. Each vaccine dose, consisting of 300 ug of a 20-mer mutant IDH1 peptide in Montanide, was administered subcutaneously with topical imiquimod. Preparation of the library involved the immunoSEQ multiplex PCR assay. TCRdb holds this immuneACCESS table with in-frame rearrangements only. Some clones are missing; in checked studies, unresolved V genes explain under half, and the rest has no known cause. The sample table records approximately 40,000 clones; roughly 89% of these occur just once. The biggest ten clones account for about 2.3% of the sample. No cognate antigen is known for these TCRs. The specimen was PBMCs, collected from a glioma patient whose treatment included an IDH1 peptide vaccine. These receptors were collected from a middle-aged man with glioma.

The chain couples TRBV4-3 to TRBJ1-1; possibly TRBD1 for D (6 bases). The V gene lost 1 base and the J gene lost 5 bases, with 11 bases spanning the gap. The CDR3 is 14 residues long. CDR1 is LGHNA, CDR2 YSLEER, per germline. CDR3 loop: CASSQGQGRTEAFF. The CDR3 region has the DNA TGCGCCAGCAGCCAAGGGCAGGGGCGAACTGAAGCTTTCTTT.

The J gene is TRBJ2-7, the V gene TRBV18; 7 bases match TRBD1. Germline trimming cut 6 bases from V and 6 bases from J; bases unmatched to any gene: 14. From germline, CDR1 is KGHSH and CDR2 LQKENI. CDR3 size: 15 residues. CDR3 coding DNA: TGTGCCAGCTCCCAAAGCAGGGGGAGAGGCGGCGAGCAGTACTTC. Amino acid sequence: CASSQSRGRGGEQYF. The entire variable domain, with the rest obtained from reference TRBV18 and TRBJ2-7, is as follows: NAGVMQNPRHLVRRRGQEARLRCSPMKGHSHVYWYRQLPEEGLKFMVYLQKENIIDESGMPKERFSAEFPKEGPSILRIQQVVRGDSAAYFCASSQSRGRGGEQYFGPGTRLTVT.

V is TRBV5-5 and J is TRBJ1-2; D unresolved. V lost 1 base to trimming and J lost 1 base, with 8 bases between them. In germline, CDR1 is SGHKS, CDR2 YYEKEE (reference sequence). This CDR3 contains 14 residues. CDR3 sequence: CASSLIPDNYGYTF. The CDR3 coding sequence is TGTGCCAGCAGCTTGATACCTGATAACTATGGCTACACCTTC.

The V call is TRBV2, the J call TRBJ1-2; 7 positions match TRBD1. Trimming cost V 7 bases and J 4 bases; bases outside gene matches: 9. The V gene's germline CDR1 is SNHLY and CDR2 FYNNEI. This CDR3 contains 14 residues. DNA of the CDR3: TGTGCCAGCACAATCTATTCAGGGGGCTATGGCTACACCTTC. Translation: CASTIYSGGYGYTF.

The chain combines TRBV4-1 with TRBJ2-1; D possibly corresponds to TRBD2 (5 bases). V dropped 1 base and J dropped 9 bases, with 19 bases sitting between them. The CDR3 is made up of 16 amino acids. CDR1 is MGHRA, CDR2 YSYEKL, per germline. Here the CDR3 DNA reads TGCGCCAGCAGCCAAGGGCGGGCCCCAGTAGGCGGTGAGCAGTTCTTC. Translated: CASSQGRAPVGGEQFF.

V usage is TRBV7-6 and J usage is TRBJ1-1; the D is unclear. The V gene lost 1 base and the J gene lost 2 bases, with 8 bases spanning the gap. The CDR3 consists of 14 residues. Germline V gene data show CDR1 as SGHVS and CDR2 as FNYEAQ. The CDR3: CASSLGLSNTEAFF. The CDR3 nucleotides read TGTGCCAGCAGCTTAGGACTGAGCAACACTGAAGCTTTCTTT.

The chain joins TRBV6-1 to TRBJ2-1; 14 bases map to TRBD2. The CDR3 contains 14 residues. CDR1 and CDR2 (germline): MNHNS, SASEGT. V lost 4 bases, J lost 10 bases, and 3 bases stayed unmatched. The CDR3 DNA reads as TGTGCCAGCAGTGGACTAGCGGGAGGGCGGGAGCAGTTCTTC. Amino acids: CASSGLAGGREQFF.

The V call is TRBV5-4, the J call TRBJ2-3; 13 bases are a match to TRBD2. CDR1 SGHNT and CDR2 YYREEE come from the germline V gene (reference sequence). V gave up 1 base and J gave up 7 bases; unmatched junction bases: 3. CDR3 length equals 15 residues. CDR3 coding DNA: TGTGCCAGCAGCTTGAGGACTAGCGGGAGTAATACGCAGTATTTT. Translated: CASSLRTSGSNTQYF.

The chain has TRBV6-5 and TRBJ1-5; 8 bases are shared with TRBD1. Germline lookup yields CDR1 MNHEY and CDR2 SVGAGI. There are 15 residues in the CDR3. V trimming: 0 bases; J trimming: 16 bases; junction bases outside the gene matches: 14. In DNA form, the CDR3 reads TGTGCCAGCAGTTACTCGAGACAGGGGCAGGGAACCCTCCATTTT. Its translation: CASSYSRQGQGTLHF.

This clone was seen only a few times. V gene TRBV7-3 combines with J gene TRBJ2-5; maybe TRBD2 (5 bases). This CDR3 has 13 amino acids. In germline, CDR1 is SGHTA, CDR2 FQGTGA. Deletions cut 5 bases from V and 5 bases from J, with 12 bases between. CDR3 region: CASSRGIFETQYF. CDR3 DNA sequence: TGTGCCAGCAGCCGAGGGATTTTTGAGACCCAGTACTTC.

The CDR3 sequence is CASSLAARETQYF. DNA for the CDR3: TGTGCCAGCAGCTTGGCGGCTAGAGAGACCCAGTACTTC. The chain has TRBV5-4 and TRBJ2-5; D gene uncertain. This CDR3 is 13 amino acids long. Trimming removed 0 bases from V and 4 bases from J, with 7 bases in between. CDR1 and CDR2 (germline): SGHNT, YYREEE (reference sequence).

The chain carries TRBV6-6 and TRBJ2-4, with D hard to call. Germline V gene data show CDR1 as MNHNY and CDR2 as SVGAGI (reference sequence). The ends were cut back, 0 bases at V and 2 bases at J, with 8 bases in the middle. The CDR3 has 15 amino acids. The CDR3 coding sequence is TGTGCCAGCAGTTACTCGACGGGCCCCAAAAACATTCAGTACTTC. Its translation: CASSYSTGPKNIQYF.

This clone is a singleton in its sample. The chain has TRBV9 and TRBJ1-2; tentatively, D is TRBD1 (6 bases). This CDR3 is built from 14 residues. CDR1 is SGDLS and CDR2 is YYNGEE in the germline V gene. Trimming took 4 bases from V and 6 from J, leaving 16 bases between them. In nucleotides, the CDR3 is TGTGCCAGCAGCCCTCCCTGGAGGGGGGATGGCTACACCTTC. This encodes CASSPPWRGDGYTF.

The chain carries TRBV11-2 and TRBJ2-7; weak D call: TRBD1 (6 bases). Trimming removed 2 bases from V and 7 bases from J, with 18 bases in between. This CDR3 contains 15 residues. The germline CDR1 and CDR2 sequences are SGHAT and FQNNGV. In DNA form, the CDR3 reads TGTGCCAGCAGCTTATTGGACCTCGGGCAGGGGGAGCAGTACTTC. It specifies CASSLLDLGQGEQYF.

The chain employs TRBV5-1 and TRBJ2-7; 10 bases align to TRBD1. Germline loops: CDR1 SGHRS, CDR2 YFSETQ. V lost 4 bases, J lost 2 bases, and 9 bases stayed unmatched. The CDR3 length is 16 residues. The CDR3 DNA reads as TGCGCCAGCAGCCCCGGAAGGGGACAGGGGACCTACGAGCAGTACTTC. As protein: CASSPGRGQGTYEQYF.

J is TRBJ1-5 and V is TRBV7-3; D is undetermined. Trimming took off 0 bases at V and 4 bases at J, with 4 bases between the two ends. Germline CDR1 is SGHTA and CDR2 is FQGTGA. This CDR3 has 13 amino acids. The CDR3, as DNA: TGTGCCAGCAGCTTAACGGTTAATCAGCCCCAGCATTTT. Its translation: CASSLTVNQPQHF.

This CDR3 reads CAISDWGGEGLVPSYEQYF. CDR3 bases: TGTGCCATCAGTGATTGGGGGGGCGAAGGGTTAGTCCCCAGTTACGAGCAGTACTTC. The chain links TRBV10-3 to TRBJ2-7; D possibly corresponds to TRBD2 (7 bases). Per the germline V gene, CDR1 is ENHRY and CDR2 is SYGVKD. The V gene lost 3 bases and the J gene lost 4 bases, with 28 bases spanning the gap. CDR3 size: 19 residues.

This clone turned up a few times. The rearrangement uses TRBV6-5 and TRBJ1-1; D gene unclear. The V end was cut by 7 bases, the J end by 1 base, with 13 bases between. The CDR3 has 14 amino acids. Germline V CDR1 and CDR2: MNHEY, SVGAGI. The CDR3 nucleotides are TGTGCCAGCATGAGACCCGTAGGGAACACTGAAGCTTTCTTT. It yields the protein CASMRPVGNTEAFF.

CDR3 loop: CATSWGGYEAFF. The CDR3 nucleotides read TGTGCCACTTCCTGGGGGGGTTATGAAGCTTTCTTT. This chain joins TRBV19 and TRBJ1-1; maybe TRBD1 (5 bases). Germline CDR1 reads LNHDA; CDR2 reads SQIVND (reference sequence). V lost 10 bases to trimming and J lost 7 bases, with 16 bases between them. The length of the CDR3 is 12 residues.

The chain has TRBV7-9 and TRBJ1-1; the match to TRBD1 covers 9 bases. V dropped 7 bases and J dropped 6; count of bases not matched to a gene: 9. The CDR3 length is 14 residues. Per germline, CDR1 SEHNR and CDR2 FQNEAQ (reference sequence). CDR3 region: CASTYGQGSAEAFF. Written as DNA, the CDR3 is TGTGCCAGCACCTACGGACAGGGGAGCGCTGAAGCTTTCTTT.

The V call is TRBV20-1, the J call TRBJ1-1; no clear D. There are 9 residues in the CDR3. V lost 3 bases and J lost 10, with 6 bases in between. Germline V CDR1 and CDR2: DFQATT, SNEGSKA (reference sequence). The CDR3 sequence is CSARAGAFF. Written as DNA, the CDR3 is TGCAGTGCTAGGGCCGGAGCTTTCTTT.

The rearrangement links TRBV4-1 to TRBJ2-1, with D tentatively TRBD1 (8 bases). The CDR3 has 15 residues. Germline assignment: CDR1 MGHRA and CDR2 YSYEKL. V lost 6 bases and J 7 bases, leaving 19 bases between the germline ends. CDR3 nucleotides: TGCGCCAGCAGACCTACAGGGGGGGGGAGGAATGAGCAGTTCTTC. Translating it yields CASRPTGGGRNEQFF.

The chain has TRBV19 and TRBJ1-5, with D unresolved. Germline CDR1 LNHDA, CDR2 SQIVND (reference sequence). The ends were cut back, 5 bases at V and 2 bases at J, with 10 bases in the middle. This CDR3 has 14 amino acids. The chain's CDR3 is CASSPEVRNQPQHF. CDR3 nucleotides: TGTGCCAGTAGTCCCGAGGTTCGCAATCAGCCCCAGCATTTT.

The J gene is TRBJ2-1, the V gene TRBV7-8; TRBD2 matches 9 bases. From germline, CDR1 is SGHVS and CDR2 FQNEAQ. This CDR3 region has 17 residues. The V segment lost 2 bases and the J segment 8 bases; nucleotides outside the gene matches: 13. As DNA, the CDR3 is TGTGCCAGCAGCTTACCGAGAGCGGGAGGAATCAACGATGAGCAGTTCTTC. Its translation: CASSLPRAGGINDEQFF.

The count of this clone is one. The CDR3 DNA reads TGTGCCAGCAGCCAAGGCGGGGTTAGCACAGATACGCAGTATTTT. Protein sequence: CASSQGGVSTDTQYF. The V and J genes are TRBV4-2 and TRBJ2-3, with D possibly matching TRBD2 (6 bases). Trimming took off 1 base at V and 0 bases at J, with 8 bases between the two ends. This CDR3 is built from 15 residues. Per germline, CDR1 LGHNA and CDR2 YNFKEQ.

The chain has TRBV6-4 and TRBJ1-5, with D maybe TRBD1 (5 bases). The V gene lost 6 bases and the J gene lost 5 bases, with 11 bases spanning the gap. CDR1 is MRHNA and CDR2 is SNTAGT in the germline V gene. CDR3 length: 13 residues. The CDR3 DNA sequence: TGTGCCAGCAGCGGGGACGCCCATCAGCCCCAGCATTTT. Protein product: CASSGDAHQPQHF.

The V gene is TRBV7-9, the J gene TRBJ1-3; unclear D gene. This CDR3 is built from 14 residues. Trimming stripped 4 bases from V and 0 bases from J, with 7 bases between. Germline V lookup: CDR1 SEHNR, CDR2 FQNEAQ (reference sequence). This CDR3 reads CASSSLSSGNTIYF. In DNA, the CDR3 is TGTGCCAGCAGCTCCCTCAGCTCTGGAAACACCATATATTTT.

The rearrangement uses TRBV21-1 and TRBJ2-4; TRBD2, the table's D call, lacks a check against the DNA. TRBV21-1 is recorded as a pseudogene. The CDR3 runs 18 residues. The DNA of the CDR3 is TGTGCCAGCAGCAAAGAGGGTACTAGCACACTAGCCAAAAACATTCAGTACTTC. Protein: CASSKEGTSTLAKNIQYF.

This clone was seen a few times. This chain joins TRBV18 and TRBJ2-7; no firm D call. The V end was cut by 3 bases, the J end by 7 bases, with 10 bases between. The CDR3 sequence is 12 residues long. Germline lookup yields CDR1 KGHSH and CDR2 LQKENI. CDR3 DNA sequence: TGTGCCAGCTCACCGACGGAAGGGGAGCAGTACTTC. Its protein is CASSPTEGEQYF.